The subject of this entry is one T cell receptor beta chain. The data are from a study of blood T cell repertoires in COVID-19. As processed by the authors: Cell counts per sample came from amplifying reference gene primers. Repertoires were generated with immunoSEQ multiplex PCR, while TCRdb's copy carries only in-frame clones and drops some. From that table come the V and J calls and clone size; the DNA was used to work out D and trimming. The sample includes 160,000 or so clones, 81% seen only once; the top ten take about 5.7%. V gave up 2 bases and J gave up 6 bases; unmatched junction bases: 7. The CDR3 is 16 amino acids. Germline assignment: CDR1 KGHSH and CDR2 LQKENI. This study enrolled people aged roughly 18 to 90 from about two dozen US geographic areas. Self-reported history from a screening survey and questionnaire set each donor's cohort.

Material for sequencing was PBMCs or T cells enriched from blood (not recorded which). The receptor's source is a woman between 35 and 50 years old with acute COVID-19. The gene calls are TRBV18 and TRBJ1-6; 7 nucleotides agree with TRBD1. CDR3 bases: TGTGCCAGCTCACCAATACAGACAGGGCGTAATTCACCCCTCCACTTT. The encoded protein is CASSPIQTGRNSPLHF.